This TCR beta chain was documented in a study of CD8+ T cells in alopecia areata. Only a few counts were recorded for this clone. Extracted RNA was reverse transcribed into cDNA, the sequencing template. The protocol was immunoSEQ multiplex PCR, while the TCRdb copy is restricted to in-frame clones and leaves out a portion. The repertoire holds about 98,000 clones, with about 45% as singletons. This CDR3 has 11 amino acids. The V and J ends lost 3 bases and 4 bases respectively, with 4 bases between them. The germline CDR1 and CDR2 sequences are GTSNPN and SVGIG (reference sequence). In alopecia areata patients, both lesional scalp punch biopsies and peripheral blood were collected.

The source is a human donor with alopecia areata. The rearrangement joins TRBV30 to TRBJ2-1, with D unresolved. Material: CD4+ T cells sorted from blood. The CDR3 region has the DNA TGTGCCTGGAGGGAGTACAATGAGCAGTTCTTC. Its translation is CAWREYNEQFF.